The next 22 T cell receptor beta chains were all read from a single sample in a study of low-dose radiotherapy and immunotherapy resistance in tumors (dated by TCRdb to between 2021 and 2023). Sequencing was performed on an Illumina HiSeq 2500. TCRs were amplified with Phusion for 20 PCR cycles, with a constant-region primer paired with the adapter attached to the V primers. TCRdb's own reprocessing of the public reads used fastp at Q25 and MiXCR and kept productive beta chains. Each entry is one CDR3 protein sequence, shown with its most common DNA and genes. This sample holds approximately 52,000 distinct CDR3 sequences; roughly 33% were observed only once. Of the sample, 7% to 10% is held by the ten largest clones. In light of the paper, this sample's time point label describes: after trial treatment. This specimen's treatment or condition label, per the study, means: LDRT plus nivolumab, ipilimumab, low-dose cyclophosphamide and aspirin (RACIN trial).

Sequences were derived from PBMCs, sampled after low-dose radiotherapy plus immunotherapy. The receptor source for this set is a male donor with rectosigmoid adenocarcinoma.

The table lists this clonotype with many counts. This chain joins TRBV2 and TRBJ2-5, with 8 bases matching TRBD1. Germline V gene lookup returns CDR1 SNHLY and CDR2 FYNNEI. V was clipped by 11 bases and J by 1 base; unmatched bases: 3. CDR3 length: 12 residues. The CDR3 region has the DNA TGTGCCGACGGACAGGGCCAAGAGACCCAGTACTTC. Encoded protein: CADGQGQETQYF. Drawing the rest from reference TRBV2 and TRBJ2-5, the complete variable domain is EPEVTQTPSHQVTQMGQEVILRCVPISNHLYFYWYRQILGQKVEFLVSFYNNEISEKSEIFDDQFSVERPDGSNFTLKIRSTKLEDSAMYFCADGQGQETQYFGPGTRLLVL.

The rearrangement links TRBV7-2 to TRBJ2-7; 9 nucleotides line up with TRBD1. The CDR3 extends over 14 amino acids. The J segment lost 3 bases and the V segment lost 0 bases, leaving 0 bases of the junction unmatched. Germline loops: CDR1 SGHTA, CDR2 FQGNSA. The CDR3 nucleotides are TGTGCCAGCAGCTTAGCGGGACAGGGCTACGAGCAGTACTTC. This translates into CASSLAGQGYEQYF.

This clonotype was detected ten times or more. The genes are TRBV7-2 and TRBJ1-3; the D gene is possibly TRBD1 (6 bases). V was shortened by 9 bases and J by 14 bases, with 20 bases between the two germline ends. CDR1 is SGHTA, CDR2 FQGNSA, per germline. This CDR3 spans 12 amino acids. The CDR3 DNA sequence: TGTGCCAGTAGGGACACTTGGGGGGGTTTATATTTT. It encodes CASRDTWGGLYF.

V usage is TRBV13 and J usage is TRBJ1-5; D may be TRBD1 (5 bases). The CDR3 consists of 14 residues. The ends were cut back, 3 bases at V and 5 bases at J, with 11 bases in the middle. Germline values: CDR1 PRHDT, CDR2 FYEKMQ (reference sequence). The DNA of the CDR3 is TGTGCCAGCAGCTTTGGGGGACTGTATCAGCCCCAGCATTTT. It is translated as CASSFGGLYQPQHF.

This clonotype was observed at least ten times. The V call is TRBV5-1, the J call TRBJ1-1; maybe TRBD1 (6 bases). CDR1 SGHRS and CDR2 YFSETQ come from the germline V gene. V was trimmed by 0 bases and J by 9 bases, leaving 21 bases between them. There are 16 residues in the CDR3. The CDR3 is CASSLAQRGRVEKAFF. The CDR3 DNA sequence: TGCGCCAGCAGCTTGGCCCAGCGGGGGCGAGTCGAAAAAGCTTTCTTT.

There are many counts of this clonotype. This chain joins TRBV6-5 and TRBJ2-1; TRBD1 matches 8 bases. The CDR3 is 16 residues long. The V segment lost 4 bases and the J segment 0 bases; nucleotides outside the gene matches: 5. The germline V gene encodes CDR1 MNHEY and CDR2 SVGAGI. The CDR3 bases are TGTGCCAGCAGTTTAACAGGGGGTCTCTCCTACAATGAGCAGTTCTTC. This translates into CASSLTGGLSYNEQFF.

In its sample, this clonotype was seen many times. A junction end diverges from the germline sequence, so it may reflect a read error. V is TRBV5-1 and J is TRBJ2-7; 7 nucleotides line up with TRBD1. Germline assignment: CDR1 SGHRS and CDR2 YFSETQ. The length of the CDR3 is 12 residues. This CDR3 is CASSLEGAVDIF. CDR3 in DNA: TGCGCCAGCAGCTTGGAGGGGGCAGTTGATATCTTC. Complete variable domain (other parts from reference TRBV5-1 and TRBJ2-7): KAGVTQTPRYLIKTRGQQVTLSCSPISGHRSVSWYQQTPGQGLQFLFEYFSETQRNKGNFPGRFSGRQFSNSRSEMNVSTLELGDSALYLCASSLEGAVDIFGPGTRLTVT.

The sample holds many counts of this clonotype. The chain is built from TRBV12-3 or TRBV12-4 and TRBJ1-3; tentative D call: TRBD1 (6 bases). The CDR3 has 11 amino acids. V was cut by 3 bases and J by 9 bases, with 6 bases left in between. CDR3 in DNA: TGTGCCAGCAGTTTGGGGGCCACCATATATTTT. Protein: CASSLGATIYF.

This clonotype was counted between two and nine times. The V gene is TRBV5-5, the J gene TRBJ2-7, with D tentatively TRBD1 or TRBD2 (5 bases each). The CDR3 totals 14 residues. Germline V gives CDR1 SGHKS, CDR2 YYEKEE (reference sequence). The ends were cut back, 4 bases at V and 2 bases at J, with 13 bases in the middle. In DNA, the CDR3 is TGTGCCAGCAGCCCCGGGACGGTGGCCTACGAGCAGTACTTC. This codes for CASSPGTVAYEQYF.

The CDR3 DNA reads TGTGCCAGCAGCAAAGAAAGTAGCACAGATACGCAGTATTTT. Translated, it gives CASSKESSTDTQYF. J is TRBJ2-3 and V is TRBV27; D ambiguous. The ends were cut back, 6 bases at V and 0 bases at J, with 10 bases in the middle. Per the germline V gene, CDR1 is MNHEY and CDR2 is SMNVEV (reference sequence). The CDR3 contains 14 residues.

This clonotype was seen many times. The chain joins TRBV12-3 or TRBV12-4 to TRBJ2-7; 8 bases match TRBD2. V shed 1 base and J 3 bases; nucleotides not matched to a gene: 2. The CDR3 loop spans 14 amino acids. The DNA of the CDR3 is TGTGCCAGCAGTTTAGGGACTAGCTTCTACGAGCAGTACTTC. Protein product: CASSLGTSFYEQYF.

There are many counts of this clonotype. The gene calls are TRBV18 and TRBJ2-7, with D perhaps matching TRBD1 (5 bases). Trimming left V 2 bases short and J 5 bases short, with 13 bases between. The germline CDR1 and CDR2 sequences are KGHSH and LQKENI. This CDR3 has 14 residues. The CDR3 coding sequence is TGTGCCAGCTCACCAATGCTGGCCAGGGACGAGCAGTACTTC. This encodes CASSPMLARDEQYF. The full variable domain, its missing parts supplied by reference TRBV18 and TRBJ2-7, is NAGVMQNPRHLVRRRGQEARLRCSPMKGHSHVYWYRQLPEEGLKFMVYLQKENIIDESGMPKERFSAEFPKEGPSILRIQQVVRGDSAAYFCASSPMLARDEQYFGPGTRLTVT.

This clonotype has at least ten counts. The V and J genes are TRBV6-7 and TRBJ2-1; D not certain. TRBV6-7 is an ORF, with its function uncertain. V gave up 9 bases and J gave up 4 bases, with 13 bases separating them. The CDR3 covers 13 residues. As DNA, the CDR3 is TGTGCCAGAGGGAATCTGCTATACAATGAGCAGTTCTTC. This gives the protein CARGNLLYNEQFF.

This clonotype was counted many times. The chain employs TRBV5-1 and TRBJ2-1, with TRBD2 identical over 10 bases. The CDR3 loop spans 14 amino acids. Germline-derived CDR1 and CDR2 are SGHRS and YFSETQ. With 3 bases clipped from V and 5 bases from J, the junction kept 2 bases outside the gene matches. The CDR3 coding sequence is TGCGCCAGCAGCTCTAGCGGGGGACACAATGAGCAGTTCTTC. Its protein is CASSSSGGHNEQFF.

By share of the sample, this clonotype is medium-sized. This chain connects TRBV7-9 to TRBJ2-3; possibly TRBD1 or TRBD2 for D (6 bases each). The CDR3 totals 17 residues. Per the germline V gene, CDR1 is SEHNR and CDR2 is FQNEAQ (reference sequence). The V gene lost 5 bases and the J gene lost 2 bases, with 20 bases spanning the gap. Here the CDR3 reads CASSPPEGGMVTDTQYF. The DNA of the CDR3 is TGTGCCAGCAGCCCCCCCGAGGGGGGCATGGTCACAGATACGCAGTATTTT.

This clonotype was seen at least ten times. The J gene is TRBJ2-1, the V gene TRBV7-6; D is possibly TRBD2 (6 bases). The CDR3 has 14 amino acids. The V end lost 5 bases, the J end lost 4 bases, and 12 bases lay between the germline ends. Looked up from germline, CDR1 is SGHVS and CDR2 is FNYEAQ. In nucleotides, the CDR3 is TGTGCCAGCAGCCCCGGGGGACCATACAATGAGCAGTTCTTC. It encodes CASSPGGPYNEQFF.

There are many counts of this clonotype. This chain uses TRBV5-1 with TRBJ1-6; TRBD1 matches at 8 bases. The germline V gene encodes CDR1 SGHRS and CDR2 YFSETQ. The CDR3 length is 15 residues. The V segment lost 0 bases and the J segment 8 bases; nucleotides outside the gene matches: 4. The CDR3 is CASSLETGGDSPLHF. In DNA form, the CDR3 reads TGCGCCAGCAGCTTGGAAACAGGGGGTGATTCACCCCTCCACTTT.

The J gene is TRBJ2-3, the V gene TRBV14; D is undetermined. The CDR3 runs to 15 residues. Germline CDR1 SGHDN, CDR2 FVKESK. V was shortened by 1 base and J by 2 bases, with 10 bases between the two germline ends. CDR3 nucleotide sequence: TGTGCCAGCAGCCAAGGCGGCGCCCACACAGATACGCAGTATTTT. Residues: CASSQGGAHTDTQYF. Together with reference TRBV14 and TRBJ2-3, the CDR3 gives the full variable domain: EAGVTQFPSHSVIEKGQTVTLRCDPISGHDNLYWYRRVMGKEIKFLLHFVKESKQDESGMPNNRFLAERTGGTYSTLKVQPAELEDSGVYFCASSQGGAHTDTQYFGPGTRLTVL.

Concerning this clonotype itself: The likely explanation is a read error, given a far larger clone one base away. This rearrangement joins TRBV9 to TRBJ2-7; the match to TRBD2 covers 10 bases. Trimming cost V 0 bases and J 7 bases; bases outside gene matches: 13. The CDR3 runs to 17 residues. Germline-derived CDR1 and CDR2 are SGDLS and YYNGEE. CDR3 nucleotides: TGTGCCAGCAGCGTAGCTGGTAGCGGGGGGTTTTACAATGAGCAGTACTTC. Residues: CASSVAGSGGFYNEQYF.

The CDR3 nucleotides are TGCGCCAGCAGCCAAGATCGCCCTCTTGGCACCCAAGAGACCCAGTACTTC. Its translation is CASSQDRPLGTQETQYF. The chain couples TRBV4-1 to TRBJ2-5, with unresolved D. The CDR3 loop spans 17 amino acids. Trimming pared 0 bases from V and 1 base from J, leaving 15 bases between. From germline, CDR1 is MGHRA and CDR2 YSYEKL.

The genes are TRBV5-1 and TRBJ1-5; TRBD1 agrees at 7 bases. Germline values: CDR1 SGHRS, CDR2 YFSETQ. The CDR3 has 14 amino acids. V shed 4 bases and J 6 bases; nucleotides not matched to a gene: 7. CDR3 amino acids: CASSETGAGQPQHF. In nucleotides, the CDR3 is TGCGCCAGCAGCGAAACAGGGGCCGGTCAGCCCCAGCATTTT.

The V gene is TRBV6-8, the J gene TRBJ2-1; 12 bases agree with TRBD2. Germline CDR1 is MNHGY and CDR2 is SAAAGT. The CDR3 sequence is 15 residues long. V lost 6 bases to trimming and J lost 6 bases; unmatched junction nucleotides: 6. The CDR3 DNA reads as TGTGCCAGCAGATCGACTAGCGGGGGAGGCAATGAGCAGTTCTTC. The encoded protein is CASRSTSGGGNEQFF.